The sequence of this T cell receptor beta chain was determined in a study of blood T cells in healthy people across ages. This clonotype was picked up a small number of times. V gave up 4 bases and J gave up 6 bases, with 16 bases separating them. This CDR3 comprises 14 residues. Germline V CDR1 and CDR2: LGHNA, YSLEER. A sample-barcoded 5' primer and a J-beta primer mix were used in a second PCR of about 6 to 11 cycles. Every cDNA was tagged by a template-switch adaptor with 12 random nucleotides. Samples each returned at least 3 million CDR3-containing paired-end reads. In TCRdb, the 5' RACE reads were re-called with MiXCR into one record per CDR3 protein. The table has approximately 790,000 distinct CDR3 sequences, around 62% seen once.

This receptor was obtained from a man aged 25-45 years in good health. The rearrangement uses TRBV4-3 and TRBJ2-7, with D perhaps TRBD2 (5 bases). Sequenced sample: blood. The CDR3 sequence is CASSRTREDGEQYF. Here the CDR3 DNA reads TGCGCCAGCAGCCGCACCCGGGAAGACGGCGAGCAGTACTTC.